This TCR beta chain was recorded in a study of blood T cell repertoires in COVID-19. Libraries were prepared by immunoSEQ multiplex PCR; TCRdb keeps only in-frame clonotypes and omits some of them. The data contain about 170,000 clones, roughly 80% of them singletons. This clone was picked up a small number of times. V was clipped by 3 bases and J by 7 bases; unmatched bases: 12. The CDR3 totals 16 residues. Per germline, CDR1 ENHRY and CDR2 SYGVKD. This chain links TRBV10-3 with TRBJ1-2; 9 bases fit TRBD1. The source material was peripheral blood. This clonotype originated in a woman aged 80 or older with acute or convalescent COVID-19. The CDR3 sequence is CAISDRLDRGIRGYTF. The CDR3 DNA reads as TGTGCCATCAGTGATCGTCTGGACAGGGGAATTCGTGGCTACACCTTC.